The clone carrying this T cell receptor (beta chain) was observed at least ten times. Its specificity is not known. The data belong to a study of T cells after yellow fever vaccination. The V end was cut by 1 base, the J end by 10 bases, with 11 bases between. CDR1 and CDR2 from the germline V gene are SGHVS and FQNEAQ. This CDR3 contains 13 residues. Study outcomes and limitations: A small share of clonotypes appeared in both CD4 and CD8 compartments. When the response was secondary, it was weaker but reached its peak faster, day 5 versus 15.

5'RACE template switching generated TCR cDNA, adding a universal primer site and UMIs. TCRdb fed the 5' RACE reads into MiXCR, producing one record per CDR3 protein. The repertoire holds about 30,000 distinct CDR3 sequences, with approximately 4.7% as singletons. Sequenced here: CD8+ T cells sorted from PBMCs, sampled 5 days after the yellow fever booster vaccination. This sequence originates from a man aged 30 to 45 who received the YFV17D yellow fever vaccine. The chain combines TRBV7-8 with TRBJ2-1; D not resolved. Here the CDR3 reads CASSLVPNPEQFF. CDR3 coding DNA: TGTGCCAGCAGCTTAGTTCCGAACCCAGAGCAGTTCTTC.